The T cell receptor beta chain under discussion was sequenced for a study of T cells in Graves' hyperthyroidism and ophthalmopathy. Thyroid ultrasound, orbital computed tomography, clinical symptoms, and serum thyroxine and TRAb underpinned diagnoses. Cells are PBMCs isolated from 9 to 10 ml of fresh blood. The germline V and J ends were trimmed by 3 bases and 4 bases, with 7 bases remaining between them. The CDR3 sequence is 13 residues long. Germline-derived CDR1 and CDR2 are MNHEY and SMNVEV (reference sequence). Amplified TCR beta CDR3 regions derived from RNA transcripts. A set of HTBI primers served as the primers for a first-round RT-PCR of the TCR CDR3. MiXCR was run by TCRdb on the multiplex PCR reads, yielding one entry per CDR3 protein. The data contain hundreds of thousands of distinct CDR3 sequences, about 14% of them singletons. This clonotype has more than one count but fewer than ten. Its matching antigen is unknown.

Study outcomes and limitations: Expanded thyroid clonotypes (above 0.001) were mostly also found in blood. Before onset, ophthalmopathy was predicted by the model a median 6.5 months earlier.

Sequenced input: blood. The V call is TRBV27, the J call TRBJ1-5; unclear D gene. The sequence came from a woman in her 50s with Graves' ophthalmopathy. Here the CDR3 reads CASSFMGNQPQHF. DNA of the CDR3: TGTGCCAGCAGTTTCATGGGGAATCAGCCCCAGCATTTT.